This TCR beta chain was observed in a study of lymphopenia after photon versus proton radiotherapy. Study results and caveats: Authors raise, but do not show, better survival with proton therapy. Post-nadir diversity loss with photons came from oligoclonal expansion, particularly CD8+ Temra cells.

Sequenced by immunoSEQ multiplex PCR; TCRdb stores in-frame clones only, minus some. The sample has around 64,000 clones; roughly 92% are singletons. The CDR3 sequence is 15 residues long. Trimming pared 0 bases from V and 5 bases from J, leaving 11 bases between. In germline, CDR1 is SGHRS, CDR2 YFSETQ. In the case of this clone: Its antigen is not known.

This TCR was recovered from a woman aged 40 to 49 with cholangiocarcinoma. Material: peripheral blood, obtained from a patient treated with photon-based radiotherapy. The chain uses TRBV5-1 and TRBJ2-2; D gene ambiguous. This chain's CDR3 is CASSLELDKTGELFF. The CDR3 nucleotides read TGCGCCAGCAGCTTGGAGCTAGACAAGACCGGGGAGCTGTTTTTT.